This entry lists 23 T cell receptor beta chains sequenced from one sample in a study of T cells in tuberculosis. Clones were sequenced by immunoSEQ multiplex PCR, and TCRdb holds only the in-frame ones, with some missing. The sample has about 35,000 clones; 85% to 95% are singletons. The sample taken for sequencing was PBMCs. All receptors come from a donor aged 10 to 29 with latent tuberculosis or without tuberculosis infection.

This clone was picked up one time. The chain combines TRBV2 with TRBJ2-1; TRBD2 matches 11 bases. From germline, CDR1 is SNHLY and CDR2 FYNNEI. CDR3 length: 14 amino acids. J was trimmed by 3 bases and V by 11 bases; bases with no gene match: 6. As DNA, the CDR3 is TGTGCCGGAGGACTAGCGGGTGTCTACAATGAGCAGTTCTTC. Translated, it gives CAGGLAGVYNEQFF.

The J gene is TRBJ1-1, the V gene TRBV6-5; D gene uncertain. This CDR3 spans 15 amino acids. The germline CDR1 and CDR2 sequences are MNHEY and SVGAGI. V was shortened by 0 bases and J by 1 base, with 9 bases between the two germline ends. The DNA for the CDR3 is TGTGCCAGCAGTTACTCGATGGCCGAGAACACTGAAGCTTTCTTT. Its protein product is CASSYSMAENTEAFF.

The J gene is TRBJ2-3, the V gene TRBV4-2; 11 bases fit TRBD2. Germline V gene data show CDR1 as LGHNA and CDR2 as YNFKEQ. J lost 6 bases, V lost 3 bases, and 8 bases had no gene match. The CDR3 is 16 residues long. The CDR3 region has the DNA TGTGCCAGCAGCCATAGGCCCACTAGCGGGGGTGATACGCAGTATTTT. This sequence encodes CASSHRPTSGGDTQYF.

The chain is built from TRBV5-4 and TRBJ2-1; 8 bases fit TRBD1. In germline, CDR1 is SGHNT, CDR2 YYREEE (reference sequence). This CDR3 spans 19 amino acids. Losses at the gene ends were 4 bases for V and 6 bases for J; bases not matched to a gene: 21. CDR3 loop: CASSPTPQGATRRGNEQFF. CDR3 nucleotide sequence: TGTGCCAGCAGCCCCACCCCCCAGGGGGCGACTCGGAGGGGCAATGAGCAGTTCTTC.

The chain couples TRBV6-1 to TRBJ2-3; no clear D. The CDR3 has 14 amino acids. Germline V lookup: CDR1 MNHNS, CDR2 SASEGT. V was pared by 6 bases and J by 8 bases, with 18 bases between. CDR3 amino acids: CASSPLTAQRTQYF. The CDR3 DNA sequence: TGTGCCAGCAGCCCCCTAACCGCCCAACGTACGCAGTATTTT.

The CDR3 coding sequence is TGTGCCAGCAGTGAAGGCGGGACAGGGGGTATCTATGGCTACACCTTC. Translated: CASSEGGTGGIYGYTF. This chain joins TRBV6-1 and TRBJ1-2, with TRBD1 identical over 11 bases. CDR3 size: 16 residues. Looked up from germline, CDR1 is MNHNS and CDR2 is SASEGT. Germline trimming cut 1 base from V and 4 bases from J; bases unmatched to any gene: 5.

The chain has TRBV25-1 and TRBJ1-1; the D gene is possibly TRBD1 (5 bases). The V end was cut by 2 bases, the J end by 4 bases, with 8 bases between. CDR3 size: 13 residues. In germline, CDR1 is MGHDK, CDR2 SYGVNS. The CDR3 DNA follows: TGTGCCAGCAGTGAAGGCCAGGGCACTGAAGCTTTCTTT. Translation gives CASSEGQGTEAFF.

The sample holds one count of this clone. J is TRBJ1-3 and V is TRBV6-1; D unresolved. The CDR3 extends over 14 amino acids. Deletions cut 3 bases from V and 2 bases from J, with 8 bases between. The germline gives CDR1 MNHNS, CDR2 SASEGT. CDR3 coding DNA: TGTGCCAGCAGTGAGTGGACTACTGGAAACACCATATATTTT. Translating it yields CASSEWTTGNTIYF.

CDR3 residues: CASSPVRVAYGYTF. CDR3 nucleotide sequence: TGTGCCAGCAGCCCCGTTCGGGTCGCCTATGGCTACACCTTC. V and J are TRBV11-2 and TRBJ1-2, with unresolved D. This CDR3 is 14 amino acids long. The V end was cut by 5 bases, the J end by 4 bases, with 14 bases between. Germline V gives CDR1 SGHAT, CDR2 FQNNGV.

The chain couples TRBV5-1 to TRBJ2-3, with 7 bases identical to TRBD2. V trimming: 2 bases; J trimming: 0 bases; junction bases outside the gene matches: 3. This CDR3 comprises 15 residues. Germline CDR1 reads SGHRS; CDR2 reads YFSETQ. The DNA of the CDR3 is TGCGCCAGCAGCTTTTCTAGCGGTAGCACAGATACGCAGTATTTT. Protein: CASSFSSGSTDTQYF. Full variable domain (missing parts from reference TRBV5-1 and TRBJ2-3): KAGVTQTPRYLIKTRGQQVTLSCSPISGHRSVSWYQQTPGQGLQFLFEYFSETQRNKGNFPGRFSGRQFSNSRSEMNVSTLELGDSALYLCASSFSSGSTDTQYFGPGTRLTVL.

This clone was detected only a few times. The chain uses TRBV5-6 and TRBJ2-5; D remains ambiguous. V gave up 4 bases and J gave up 0 bases, with 7 bases separating them. Germline loops: CDR1 SGHDT, CDR2 YYEEEE. This CDR3 has 13 residues. DNA of the CDR3: TGTGCCAGCAGCGAGGCCTACCAAGAGACCCAGTACTTC. Amino acids: CASSEAYQETQYF.

The chain links TRBV4-1 to TRBJ1-4; 7 nucleotides line up with TRBD1. Germline V gives CDR1 MGHRA, CDR2 YSYEKL. Trimming took 0 bases from V and 8 from J; bases not matched to a gene: 9. The CDR3 length is 16 residues. The CDR3 sequence is CASSQERVSGQEKLFF. The CDR3 region has the DNA TGCGCCAGCAGCCAAGAGAGGGTATCGGGACAGGAAAAACTGTTTTTT.

V is TRBV5-1 and J is TRBJ2-1, with D possibly being TRBD2 (6 bases). This CDR3 comprises 14 residues. Germline V CDR1 and CDR2: SGHRS, YFSETQ. Trimming left V 2 bases short and J 6 bases short, with 12 bases between. CDR3 in amino acids: CASSFAAGSNEQFF. The DNA of the CDR3 is TGCGCCAGCAGCTTCGCCGCGGGGAGCAATGAGCAGTTCTTC.

The rearrangement links TRBV7-2 to TRBJ2-1; 10 positions match TRBD2. Germline V gene lookup returns CDR1 SGHTA and CDR2 FQGNSA. The length of the CDR3 is 14 residues. Trimming took 5 bases from V and 14 from J; bases not matched to a gene: 12. CDR3 coding DNA: TGTGCCAGCAGCCCCACCGGTAGCGGGGGGTCGGAGTTCTTC. Translation: CASSPTGSGGSEFF.

The rearrangement joins TRBV10-3 to TRBJ1-2; D is uncertain. V lost 6 bases, J lost 2 bases, and 10 bases lay in between. Germline V gives CDR1 ENHRY, CDR2 SYGVKD. CDR3 length: 13 amino acids. The CDR3: CAIRRTENYGYTF. The CDR3 DNA sequence: TGTGCCATCAGGAGGACTGAAAACTATGGCTACACCTTC.

This CDR3 reads CASRQPGRDRKNNEQFF. In DNA, the CDR3 is TGTGCCAGCAGACAACCCGGCAGGGACAGGAAAAACAATGAGCAGTTCTTC. The chain is built from TRBV11-2 and TRBJ2-1; 8 bases match TRBD1. After removal of 6 bases from V and 5 bases from J, the junction contained 15 bases not matched to a gene. Germline CDR1 SGHAT, CDR2 FQNNGV. CDR3 length: 17 residues. The full variable domain, in which reference TRBV11-2 and TRBJ2-1 provide the parts outside the CDR3, is EAGVAQSPRYKIIEKRQSVAFWCNPISGHATLYWYQQILGQGPKLLIQFQNNGVVDDSQLPKDRFSAERLKGVDSTLKIQPAKLEDSAVYLCASRQPGRDRKNNEQFFGPGTRLTVL.

The chain has TRBV28 and TRBJ1-3, with D perhaps matching TRBD1 (5 bases). Germline loops: CDR1 MDHEN, CDR2 SYDVKM. V was cut by 2 bases and J by 0 bases, with 11 bases left in between. CDR3 length equals 16 residues. The CDR3 sequence is CASSLLGGISGNTIYF. In nucleotides, the CDR3 is TGTGCCAGCAGTTTACTTGGGGGGATCTCTGGAAACACCATATATTTT.

This chain connects TRBV2 to TRBJ2-4; tentative D call: TRBD1 (6 bases). Germline values: CDR1 SNHLY, CDR2 FYNNEI. Trimming shortened V by 10 bases and J by 3 bases, and 13 bases separated the two germline ends. CDR3 size: 13 residues. The CDR3 loop is CATELGGKNIQYF. The CDR3 nucleotides read TGTGCCACCGAACTAGGGGGCAAAAACATTCAGTACTTC.

The chain combines TRBV19 with TRBJ1-2; D may be TRBD1 (6 bases). Trimming took off 8 bases at V and 2 bases at J, with 15 bases between the two ends. The CDR3 is 14 amino acids. Germline V gene lookup returns CDR1 LNHDA and CDR2 SQIVND (reference sequence). CDR3 nucleotide sequence: TGTGCCAGTTCTACAGGGATCTTAAACTATGGCTACACCTTC. Translated: CASSTGILNYGYTF.

The genes are TRBV6-1 and TRBJ1-4; 7 positions agree with TRBD1. The germline V gene encodes CDR1 MNHNS and CDR2 SASEGT. This CDR3 has 15 residues. V lost 8 bases, J lost 7 bases, and 13 bases stayed unmatched. CDR3 region: CASGLPGQQIEKLFF. The CDR3 DNA follows: TGTGCCAGCGGCCTGCCGGGACAGCAAATTGAAAAACTGTTTTTT.

This clone was seen just once. This rearrangement joins TRBV4-3 to TRBJ2-7, with TRBD1 identical over 9 bases. Germline V lookup: CDR1 LGHNA, CDR2 YSLEER. With V trimmed by 2 bases and J by 4 bases, 9 bases remained unmatched. This CDR3 contains 16 residues. CDR3 coding DNA: TGCGCCAGCAGCCAAACTACAGGGGGCGCGGGATACGAGCAGTACTTC. Amino acids: CASSQTTGGAGYEQYF.

The V gene is TRBV5-4, the J gene TRBJ1-4; D is ambiguous. The CDR3 sequence is 15 residues long. V was cut by 0 bases and J by 7 bases, with 13 bases left in between. Germline V CDR1 and CDR2: SGHNT, YYREEE (reference sequence). The CDR3 region has the DNA TGTGCCAGCAGCTTGGATTGGGGAGGGAGTGAAAAACTGTTTTTT. Its translation is CASSLDWGGSEKLFF.

The rearrangement uses TRBV28 and TRBJ1-4, with D maybe TRBD1 (5 bases). The germline V gene has CDR1 MDHEN and CDR2 SYDVKM. The CDR3 runs 15 residues. The V and J ends lost 2 bases and 5 bases respectively, with 12 bases between them. CDR3 in DNA: TGTGCCAGCAGTTTAGGGGCTGAGGCGAATGAAAAACTGTTTTTT. Translated: CASSLGAEANEKLFF.